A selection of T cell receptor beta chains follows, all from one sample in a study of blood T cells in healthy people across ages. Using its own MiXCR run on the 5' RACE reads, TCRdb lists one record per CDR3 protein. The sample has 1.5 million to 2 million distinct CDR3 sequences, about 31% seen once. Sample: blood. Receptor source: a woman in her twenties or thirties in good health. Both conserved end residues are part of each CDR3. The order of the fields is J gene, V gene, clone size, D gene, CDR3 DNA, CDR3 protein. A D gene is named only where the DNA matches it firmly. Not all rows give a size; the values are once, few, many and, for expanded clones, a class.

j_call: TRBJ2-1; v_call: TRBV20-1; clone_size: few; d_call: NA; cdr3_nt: TGCAGTGCTTTGGTATCGGGGGGCTGGTTCTTC; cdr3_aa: CSALVSGGWFF
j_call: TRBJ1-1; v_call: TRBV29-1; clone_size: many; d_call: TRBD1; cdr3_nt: TGCAGCGTTGCACAGGGGAACGGGAACACTGAAGCTTTCTTT; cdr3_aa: CSVAQGNGNTEAFF
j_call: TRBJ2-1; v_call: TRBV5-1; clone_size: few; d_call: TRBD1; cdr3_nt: TGCGCCAGCAGCTTGCTACAGGGGAATTACAATGAGCAGTTCTTC; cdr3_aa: CASSLLQGNYNEQFF
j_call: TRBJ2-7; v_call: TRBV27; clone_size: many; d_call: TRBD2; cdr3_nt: TGTGCCAGCAGTGGGCTAGCGGGCCCCTACGAGCAGTACTTC; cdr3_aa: CASSGLAGPYEQYF
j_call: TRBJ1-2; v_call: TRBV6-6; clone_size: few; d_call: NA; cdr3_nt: TGTGCCAGCACCGAAGACAGGCGGGGCTACACCTTC; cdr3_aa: CASTEDRRGYTF
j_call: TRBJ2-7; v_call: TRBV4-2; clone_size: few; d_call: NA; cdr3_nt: TGTGCCAGCAGCCCCGTCGTGGGGTACGAGCAGTACTTC; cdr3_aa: CASSPVVGYEQYF
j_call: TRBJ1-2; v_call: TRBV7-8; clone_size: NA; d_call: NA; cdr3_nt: TGTGCCAGCAGCCCAGCGGGGCAGGGTGGTGGCTACACCTTC; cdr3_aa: CASSPAGQGGGYTF
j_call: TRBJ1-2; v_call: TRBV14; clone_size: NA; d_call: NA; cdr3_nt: TGTGCCAGCAGCCAAGTGGGGGGTGGCCTTGGCTACACCTTC; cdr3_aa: CASSQVGGGLGYTF
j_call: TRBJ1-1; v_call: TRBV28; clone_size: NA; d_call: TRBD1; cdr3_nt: TGTGCCAGCAGTACTCCGGGACAGGGCACTGAAGCTTTCTTT; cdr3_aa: CASSTPGQGTEAFF
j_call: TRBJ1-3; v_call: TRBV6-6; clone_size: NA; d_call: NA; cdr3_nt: TGTGCCAGCAGTTACTCATCTCCAGGGGAGGCTGGAAACACCATATATTTT; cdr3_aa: CASSYSSPGEAGNTIYF
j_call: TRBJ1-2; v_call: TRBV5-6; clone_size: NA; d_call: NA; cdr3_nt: TGTGCCAGCAGCTCTCCCGAGCAGGGAGGGTCTATATATGGCTACACCTTC; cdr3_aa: CASSSPEQGGSIYGYTF
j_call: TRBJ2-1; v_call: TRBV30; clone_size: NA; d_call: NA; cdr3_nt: TGTGCCTGGAGTAAGACTCGAGCGGGTGAGCAGTTCTTC; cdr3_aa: CAWSKTRAGEQFF
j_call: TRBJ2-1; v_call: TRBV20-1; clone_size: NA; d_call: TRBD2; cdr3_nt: TGCAGTGCTACGCTAGCGGGGGGTAGCTCCTACAATGAGCAGTTCTTC; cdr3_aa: CSATLAGGSSYNEQFF
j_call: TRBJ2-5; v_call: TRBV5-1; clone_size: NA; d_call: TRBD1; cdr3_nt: TGCGCCAGCAGCCGCGAGACAGGGGGAACTTTGTACTTC; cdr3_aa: CASSRETGGTLYF
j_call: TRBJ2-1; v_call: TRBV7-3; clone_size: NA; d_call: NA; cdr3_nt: TGTGCCAGCAGCCTTTCGGGGTACTACAATGAGCAGTTCTTC; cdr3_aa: CASSLSGYYNEQFF
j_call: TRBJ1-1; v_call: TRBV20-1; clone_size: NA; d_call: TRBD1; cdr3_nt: TGCAGTGCAAATCACAGGGGAGCAAACACTGAAGCTTTCTTT; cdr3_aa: CSANHRGANTEAFF
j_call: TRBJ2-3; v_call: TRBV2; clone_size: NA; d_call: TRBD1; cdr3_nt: TGTGCCAGCAGTGCCTACAGGGGGCGATACGCAGATACGCAGTATTTT; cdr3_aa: CASSAYRGRYADTQYF
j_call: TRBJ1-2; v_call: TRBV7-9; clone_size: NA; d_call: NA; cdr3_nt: TGTGCCAGCAGCACTCTCCAGGGGAATCCCTATGGCTACACCTTC; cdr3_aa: CASSTLQGNPYGYTF
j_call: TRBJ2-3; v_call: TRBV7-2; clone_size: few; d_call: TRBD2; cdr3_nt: TGTGCCAGCAGCTTACACTGGGCGGGAGTCGCCGGCGATACGCAGTATTTT; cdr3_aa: CASSLHWAGVAGDTQYF
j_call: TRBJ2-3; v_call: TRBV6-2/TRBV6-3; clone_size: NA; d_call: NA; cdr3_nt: TGTGCCAGCAGTTACTCGCGGCAGGGGAGCACAGATACGCAGTATTTT; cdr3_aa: CASSYSRQGSTDTQYF
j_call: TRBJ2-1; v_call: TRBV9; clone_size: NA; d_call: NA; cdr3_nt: TGTGCCAGCAGCGTAGTCGAGGGAGGCTCCTACAATGAGCAGTTCTTC; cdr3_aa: CASSVVEGGSYNEQFF
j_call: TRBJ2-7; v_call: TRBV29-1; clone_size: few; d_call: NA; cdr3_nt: TGCAGCGTTCTTCTGGGGGCGGACGAGCAGTACTTC; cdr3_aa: CSVLLGADEQYF
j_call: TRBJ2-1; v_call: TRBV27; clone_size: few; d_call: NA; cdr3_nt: TGTGCCAGCAGTTGGACCCCGCAAGGCTTCTACAATGAGCAGTTCTTC; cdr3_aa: CASSWTPQGFYNEQFF
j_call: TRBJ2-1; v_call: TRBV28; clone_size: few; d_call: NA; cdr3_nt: TGTGCCAGCAGTTTATGGGGGCCGAGCTCCTACAATGAGCAGTTCTTC; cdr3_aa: CASSLWGPSSYNEQFF
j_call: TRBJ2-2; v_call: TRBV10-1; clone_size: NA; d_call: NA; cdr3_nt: TGCGCCAGCAGTGAGGTTGGGAACACCGGGGAGCTGTTTTTT; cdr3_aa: CASSEVGNTGELFF
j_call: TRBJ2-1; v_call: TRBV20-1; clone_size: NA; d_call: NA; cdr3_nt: TGCAGTGCTAGAGATGTAGGGGCGGAGCAGTTCTTC; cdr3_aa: CSARDVGAEQFF
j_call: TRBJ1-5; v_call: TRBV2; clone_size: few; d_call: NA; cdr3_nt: TGTGCCAGCAGGAACAGGGATCTGGGCAATCAGCCCCAGCATTTT; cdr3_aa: CASRNRDLGNQPQHF
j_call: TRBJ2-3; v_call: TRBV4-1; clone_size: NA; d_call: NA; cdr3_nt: TGCGCCAGCAGCTTCACCCCTATACACACAGATACGCAGTATTTT; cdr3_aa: CASSFTPIHTDTQYF
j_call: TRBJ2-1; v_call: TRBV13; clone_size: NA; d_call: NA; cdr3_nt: TGTGCCAGCAGCTTAGAGGCCATGGGACCCGGCTACAATGAGCAGTTCTTC; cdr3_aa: CASSLEAMGPGYNEQFF
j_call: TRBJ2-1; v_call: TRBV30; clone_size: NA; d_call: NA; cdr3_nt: TGTGCCTGGTTGGGACTCGCTTCCTACAATGAGCAGTTCTTC; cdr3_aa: CAWLGLASYNEQFF
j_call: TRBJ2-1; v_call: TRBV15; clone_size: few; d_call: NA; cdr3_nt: TGTGCCACCAGCAGAGAGGGCTACCTATACAATGAGCAGTTCTTC; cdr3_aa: CATSREGYLYNEQFF
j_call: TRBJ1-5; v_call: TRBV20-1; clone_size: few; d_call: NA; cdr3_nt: TGCAGTGCTAGGGGTGAGGGACCGACTAATCAGCCCCAGCATTTT; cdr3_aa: CSARGEGPTNQPQHF
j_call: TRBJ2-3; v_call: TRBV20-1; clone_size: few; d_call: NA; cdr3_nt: TGCAGTGCTGCGGGACAGACGGGAGATACGCAGTATTTT; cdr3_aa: CSAAGQTGDTQYF
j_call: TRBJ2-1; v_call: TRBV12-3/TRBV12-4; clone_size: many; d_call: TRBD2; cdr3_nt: TGTGCCAGCAGATACGATCTAGCGGGGAGGAAGTTCTTC; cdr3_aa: CASRYDLAGRKFF
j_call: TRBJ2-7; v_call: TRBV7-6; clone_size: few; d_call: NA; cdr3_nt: TGTGCCAGCAGCTTAGGAGAGGGCCCAGGCACCTCCTACGAGCAGTACTTC; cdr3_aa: CASSLGEGPGTSYEQYF
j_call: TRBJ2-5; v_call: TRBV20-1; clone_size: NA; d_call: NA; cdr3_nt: TGCAGTTGGGGTCAGGGAGGAGAGACCCAGTACTTC; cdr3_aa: CSWGQGGETQYF
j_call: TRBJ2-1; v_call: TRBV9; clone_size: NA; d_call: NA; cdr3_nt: TGTGCCAGCAGCCCGAGACAGGGCTGGACTAGCCTCCACAATGAGCAGTTCTTC; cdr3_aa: CASSPRQGWTSLHNEQFF
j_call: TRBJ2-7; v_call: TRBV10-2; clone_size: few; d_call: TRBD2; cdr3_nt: TGCGCCAGCAGTGGGGCTAGCGGAGCCTACGAGCAGTACTTC; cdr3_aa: CASSGASGAYEQYF
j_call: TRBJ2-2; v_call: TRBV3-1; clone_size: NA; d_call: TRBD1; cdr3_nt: TGTGCCAGCAGCCTCCCGACAGGGGCAGCGAACACCGGGGAGCTGTTTTTT; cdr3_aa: CASSLPTGAANTGELFF
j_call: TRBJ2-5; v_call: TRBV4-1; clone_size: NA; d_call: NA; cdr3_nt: TGCGCCAGCAGCCAAGAAGGGGCGGGACCCAGCAGGGAGACCCAGTACTTC; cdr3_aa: CASSQEGAGPSRETQYF
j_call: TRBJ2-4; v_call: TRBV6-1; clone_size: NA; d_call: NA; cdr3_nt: TGTGCCAGCAGTGATGGCGGTGTAGGACGGATAAAAAACATTCAGTACTTC; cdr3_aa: CASSDGGVGRIKNIQYF
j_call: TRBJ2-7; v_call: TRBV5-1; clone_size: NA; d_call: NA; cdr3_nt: TGCGCCAGCAGCTTAACTAGGGTTGGAGACGAGCAGTACTTC; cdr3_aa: CASSLTRVGDEQYF